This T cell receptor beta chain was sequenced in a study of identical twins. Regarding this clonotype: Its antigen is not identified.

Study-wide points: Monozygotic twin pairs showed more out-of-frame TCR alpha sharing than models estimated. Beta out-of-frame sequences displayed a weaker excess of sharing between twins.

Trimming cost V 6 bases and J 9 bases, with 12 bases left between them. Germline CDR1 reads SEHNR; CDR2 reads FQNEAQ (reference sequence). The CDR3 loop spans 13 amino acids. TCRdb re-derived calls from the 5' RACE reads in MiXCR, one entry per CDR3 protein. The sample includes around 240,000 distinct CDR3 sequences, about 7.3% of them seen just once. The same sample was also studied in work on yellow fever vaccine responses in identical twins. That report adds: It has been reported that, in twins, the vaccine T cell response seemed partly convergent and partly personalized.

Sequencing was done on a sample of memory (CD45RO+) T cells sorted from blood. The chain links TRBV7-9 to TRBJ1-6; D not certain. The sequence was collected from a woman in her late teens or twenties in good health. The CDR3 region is CASSTEGGSPLHF. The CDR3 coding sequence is TGTGCCAGCAGTACGGAAGGCGGTTCACCCCTCCACTTT.